This is a list of T cell receptor beta chains from one sample in a study of early T cells in non-severe SARS-CoV-2 infection. TCRdb passed the 5' RACE reads through MiXCR, listing each CDR3 protein once. This table has tens of thousands of distinct CDR3 sequences, under 7% appearing once. The source material was whole blood, sampled at baseline. These receptor sequences come from an adult who was a healthcare worker with PCR-confirmed SARS-CoV-2 infection or an uninfected control (not recorded which). Each CDR3 is given with its conserved first and last residue. The D gene is left open where the match is weak. The size entry is marked missing in some rows and otherwise reads once, few, many or a size class.

J,size,D,V,CDR3,DNA
TRBJ2-3,many,.,TRBV18,CASSQGSDTDTQYF,TGTGCCAGCTCACAAGGTAGTGACACAGATACGCAGTATTTT
TRBJ2-5,many,TRBD2,TRBV19,CASSIAGGPQETQYF,TGTGCCAGTAGCATAGCGGGAGGCCCCCAAGAGACCCAGTACTTC
TRBJ1-3,.,.,TRBV7-8,CASSPAANSGNTIYF,TGTGCCAGCAGCCCGGCAGCCAACTCTGGAAACACCATATATTTT
TRBJ1-6,many,.,TRBV19,CASAGDASYNSPLHF,TGTGCCTCCGCGGGGGACGCCTCCTATAATTCACCCCTCCACTTT
TRBJ2-3,.,TRBD2,TRBV10-3,CATGTSPDTQYF,TGTGCCACAGGGACTAGCCCAGATACGCAGTATTTT
TRBJ2-1,many,TRBD1,TRBV11-2,CASSHLQGNVNEQFF,TGTGCCAGCAGCCACCTACAGGGGAATGTCAATGAGCAGTTCTTC
TRBJ2-6,many,.,TRBV19,CATRTSGANVLTF,TGTGCCACACGGACCTCTGGGGCCAACGTCCTGACTTTC
TRBJ1-2,few,.,TRBV7-2,CASRSPGVYGYTF,TGTGCCTCACGATCCCCAGGGGTCTATGGCTACACCTTC
TRBJ2-2,many,.,TRBV7-3,CASSPGENTGELFF,TGTGCCAGCAGCCCCGGGGAGAACACCGGGGAGCTGTTTTTT
TRBJ1-1,.,.,TRBV29-1,CSVDRGPMNTEAFF,TGCAGCGTTGACAGGGGCCCCATGAACACTGAAGCTTTCTTT
TRBJ2-6,many,.,TRBV19,CASSTPAGANVLTF,TGTGCCAGTAGTACCCCGGCTGGGGCCAACGTCCTGACTTTC
TRBJ2-3,few,.,TRBV28,CASSSPQGRGTDTQYF,TGTGCCAGCAGTTCGCCACAGGGCCGAGGGACAGATACGCAGTATTTT
TRBJ2-1,many,.,TRBV20-1,CRPDRLGNEQFF,TGCAGACCGGACCGACTAGGGAATGAGCAGTTCTTC
TRBJ2-1,.,TRBD1,TRBV5-1,CASRDRVDNEQFF,TGCGCCAGCCGGGACAGAGTCGACAATGAGCAGTTCTTC
TRBJ2-1,few,TRBD2,TRBV20-1,CSAGTLAARSNEQFF,TGCAGTGCAGGGACCCTAGCGGCCCGGTCCAATGAGCAGTTCTTC
TRBJ2-3,many,.,TRBV7-9,CASSWLSTDTQYF,TGTGCCAGCAGCTGGTTAAGCACAGATACGCAGTATTTT
TRBJ1-6,many,.,TRBV27,CASSGPSTAYNSPLHF,TGTGCCAGCAGTGGCCCTTCGACCGCGTATAATTCACCCCTCCACTTT
TRBJ2-5,few,.,TRBV6-1,CASSPLKETQYF,TGTGCCAGCAGTCCCCTGAAAGAGACCCAGTACTTC
TRBJ1-6,many,TRBD1,TRBV3-1,CASSGQNNSPLHF,TGTGCCAGCTCGGGACAGAATAATTCACCCCTCCACTTT
TRBJ1-5,many,.,TRBV6-4,CASSVTGSQPQHF,TGTGCCAGCAGTGTTACAGGGAGTCAGCCCCAGCATTTT
TRBJ1-1,many,TRBD1,TRBV13,CASSLGDRPSLTEAFF,TGTGCCAGCAGCTTAGGGGACAGGCCGTCCCTCACTGAAGCTTTCTTT
TRBJ2-7,few,.,TRBV7-2,CASSFGPGGNYEQYF,.
TRBJ2-5,few,.,TRBV5-4,CASSLADEETQYF,TGTGCCAGCAGCTTGGCCGACGAAGAGACCCAGTACTTC
TRBJ1-1,many,.,TRBV4-3,CASSQTVRDTEAFF,TGCGCCAGCAGCCAAACCGTAAGGGACACTGAAGCTTTCTTT
TRBJ2-3,many,.,TRBV11-2,CASSFLRSSGTANTQYF,TGTGCCAGCAGCTTCTTAAGGTCGTCGGGAACGGCAAATACGCAGTATTTT
TRBJ2-7,many,TRBD2,TRBV11-1,CASSPRFRLAGAVEQYF,TGTGCCAGCAGCCCCCGTTTTAGACTAGCGGGAGCAGTCGAGCAGTACTTC
TRBJ2-1,many,TRBD2,TRBV3-1,CASGGLVNEQFF,TGTGCCAGCGGGGGACTAGTAAATGAGCAGTTCTTC
TRBJ2-7,few,TRBD2,TRBV13,CASSFGRTYEQYF,TGTGCCAGCAGCTTCGGGAGGACCTACGAGCAGTACTTC
TRBJ1-1,many,.,TRBV9,CASSVGSWAGYEAFF,TGTGCCAGCAGCGTAGGATCCTGGGCAGGGTATGAAGCTTTCTTT
TRBJ2-7,.,.,TRBV7-2,CASSLLLSSYEQYF,TGTGCCAGCAGCCTACTTCTTAGCTCCTACGAGCAGTACTTC
TRBJ2-7,.,.,TRBV7-9,CASSFRGGSYEQYF,TGTGCCAGCAGCTTCCGTGGGGGATCCTACGAGCAGTACTTC
TRBJ1-1,many,.,TRBV7-2,CASSLDWAHAFF,TGTGCCAGCAGCTTAGATTGGGCGCATGCTTTCTTT
TRBJ2-7,.,.,TRBV6-5,CASSLTGGEQYF,TGTGCCAGCAGTTTAACTGGTGGGGAGCAGTACTTC
TRBJ1-3,.,TRBD1,TRBV5-4,CASSLGTGSAGNTIYF,TGTGCCAGCAGCTTGGGGACAGGGTCCGCTGGAAACACCATATATTTT
TRBJ2-2,.,TRBD2,TRBV6-5,CASSRTSGRNTGELFF,TGTGCCAGCAGCAGGACTAGCGGAAGGAACACCGGGGAGCTGTTTTTT